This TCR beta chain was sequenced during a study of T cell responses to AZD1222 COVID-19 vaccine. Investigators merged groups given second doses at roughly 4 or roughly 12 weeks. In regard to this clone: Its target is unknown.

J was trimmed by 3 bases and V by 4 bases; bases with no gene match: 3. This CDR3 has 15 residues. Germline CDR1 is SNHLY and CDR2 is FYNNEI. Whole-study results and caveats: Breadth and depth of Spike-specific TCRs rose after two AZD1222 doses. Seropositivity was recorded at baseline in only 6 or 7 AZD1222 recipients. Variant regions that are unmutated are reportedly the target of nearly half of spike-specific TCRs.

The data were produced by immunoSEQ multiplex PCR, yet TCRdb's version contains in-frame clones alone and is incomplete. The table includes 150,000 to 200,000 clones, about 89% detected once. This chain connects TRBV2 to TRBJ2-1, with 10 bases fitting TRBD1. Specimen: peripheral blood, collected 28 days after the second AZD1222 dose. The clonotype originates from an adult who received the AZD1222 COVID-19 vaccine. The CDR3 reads CASSADRGHYNEQFF. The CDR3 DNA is TGTGCCAGCAGTGCAGACAGGGGGCACTACAATGAGCAGTTCTTC.